The 22 T cell receptor beta chains listed next were all sequenced from one sample in a study of vaccination and CD4 T cells after COVID-19. Treatment defined: roughly ten-day PBMC culture with coronavirus spike peptide pools or control peptides (ViraFEST assay). The antigens for these receptors are not known. An Oncomine TCR Beta short-read assay was used to sequence the DNA from cultured CD4+ T cells. TCRdb reprocessed the PCR reads with MiXCR, giving one entry per CDR3 protein. The table records 5,900 or so distinct CDR3 sequences, approximately 32% of them present only once. Sequenced material: CD4+ T cells from blood, cultured in vitro, taken after SARS-CoV-2 vaccination. The source is a human donor who had recovered from COVID-19.

This clonotype was recorded a few times. V and J are TRBV28 and TRBJ2-7; D might be TRBD1 (6 bases). Germline assignment: CDR1 MDHEN and CDR2 SYDVKM. This CDR3 is built from 15 residues. V was shortened by 2 bases and J by 4 bases, with 15 bases between the two germline ends. CDR3 DNA sequence: TGTGCCAGCAGTTTAATTTCGGCAGGGGCGTACGAGCAGTACTTC. Protein product: CASSLISAGAYEQYF.

This clonotype was seen only once. The chain joins TRBV6-5 to TRBJ1-2; D uncertain. The CDR3 has 13 residues. Trimming stripped 0 bases from V and 8 bases from J, with 10 bases between. Germline CDR1 and CDR2: MNHEY and SVGAGI. The CDR3 loop is CASSYSQKQGYTF. DNA of the CDR3: TGTGCCAGCAGTTACTCGCAAAAACAGGGCTACACCTTC.

The gene calls are TRBV28 and TRBJ1-2; the match to TRBD1 covers 8 bases. The germline CDR1 and CDR2 sequences are MDHEN and SYDVKM. V shed 4 bases, J shed 3 bases, and the junction held 4 bases outside the gene matches. This CDR3 comprises 14 residues. Here the CDR3 DNA reads TGTGCCAGCAGTTCAGGACAGGGCGACTATGGCTACACCTTC. This translates into CASSSGQGDYGYTF.

This clonotype appeared a few times. The chain couples TRBV28 to TRBJ2-7; D unclear. The germline V gene encodes CDR1 MDHEN and CDR2 SYDVKM. The CDR3 covers 14 residues. Trimming took 5 bases from V and 4 from J, leaving 15 bases between them. The CDR3 coding sequence is TGTGCCAGCAGTCCGGTGGGGTCCTGGTACGAGCAGTACTTC. Its translation: CASSPVGSWYEQYF.

In its sample, this clonotype is medium-sized. The chain couples TRBV7-8 to TRBJ2-1; maybe TRBD2 (5 bases). The CDR3 is 15 amino acids. V lost 5 bases, J lost 6 bases, and 17 bases lay in between. CDR1 and CDR2 (germline): SGHVS, FQNEAQ. This CDR3 reads CASSRPSGLSNEQFF. As DNA, the CDR3 is TGTGCCAGCAGCCGCCCCTCCGGACTTTCCAATGAGCAGTTCTTC.

This clonotype is medium-sized by share. The V gene is TRBV7-8, the J gene TRBJ2-7, with TRBD2 matching 7 bases. V was pared by 5 bases and J by 2 bases, with 3 bases of the junction left unmatched. The V gene's germline CDR1 is SGHVS and CDR2 FQNEAQ. The CDR3 consists of 13 residues. CDR3 nucleotides: TGTGCCAGCAGCCGACTAGCAACCTACGAGCAGTACTTC. This codes for CASSRLATYEQYF.

The table lists this clonotype with a few counts. V gene TRBV10-3 combines with J gene TRBJ2-7; perhaps TRBD1 as D (6 bases). The germline gives CDR1 ENHRY, CDR2 SYGVKD. The V gene lost 2 bases and the J gene lost 7 bases, with 12 bases spanning the gap. The CDR3 sequence is 13 residues long. CDR3 sequence reads: CAISEGRGWEQYF. The CDR3 DNA sequence: TGTGCCATCAGTGAGGGCAGGGGCTGGGAGCAGTACTTC.

The sample holds a few counts of this clonotype. The chain links TRBV7-2 to TRBJ2-7; 11 positions agree with TRBD2. The CDR3 contains 15 residues. Germline V lookup: CDR1 SGHTA, CDR2 FQGNSA. Trimming cost V 3 bases and J 6 bases; bases outside gene matches: 7. DNA of the CDR3: TGTGCCAGCAGCTTTAGCGGGAGGGCCTCGGGCGAGCAGTACTTC. Translation: CASSFSGRASGEQYF.

J is TRBJ1-5 and V is TRBV27; 11 bases map to TRBD1. Trimming took 6 bases from V and 7 from J; bases not matched to a gene: 2. There are 13 residues in the CDR3. Germline CDR1 reads MNHEY; CDR2 reads SMNVEV (reference sequence). The CDR3 loop is CASSGTGGQPQHF. The CDR3 nucleotides are TGTGCCAGCAGCGGGACAGGGGGACAGCCCCAGCATTTT.

By share of the sample, this clonotype is medium-sized. The chain employs TRBV6-5 and TRBJ2-3; D is possibly TRBD2 (5 bases). Trimming shortened V by 0 bases and J by 0 bases, and 7 bases separated the two germline ends. The CDR3 sequence is 15 residues long. The germline CDR1 and CDR2 sequences are MNHEY and SVGAGI. The DNA of the CDR3 is TGTGCCAGCAGTTACTCGACTACTAGCACAGATACGCAGTATTTT. Protein product: CASSYSTTSTDTQYF.

CDR3 DNA: TGTGCCAGTAACTCGGCTCCGGACAGGCTGAGGGGCTATGGCTACACCTTC. This encodes CASNSAPDRLRGYGYTF. This sequence joins TRBV19 and TRBJ1-2; 7 positions agree with TRBD1. The trim removed 7 bases at V and 4 bases at J, leaving 18 bases unmatched. This CDR3 region has 17 residues. The germline gives CDR1 LNHDA, CDR2 SQIVND (reference sequence). The full variable domain, rest sourced from reference TRBV19 and TRBJ1-2, is DGGITQSPKYLFRKEGQNVTLSCEQNLNHDAMYWYRQDPGQGLRLIYYSQIVNDFQKGDIAEGYSVSREKKESFPLTVTSAQKNPTAFYLCASNSAPDRLRGYGYTFGSGTRLTVV.

This clonotype was recorded only once. The chain carries TRBV12-3 or TRBV12-4 and TRBJ2-7; 9 nucleotides agree with TRBD2. The CDR3 runs to 15 residues. After removal of 5 bases from V and 3 bases from J, the junction contained 8 bases not matched to a gene. CDR3 sequence reads: CASSTSGGPHYEQYF. As DNA, the CDR3 is TGTGCCAGCAGTACCAGCGGGGGGCCTCACTACGAGCAGTACTTC.

In the case of this clonotype: At one boundary the junction diverges from the germline segment, which might be a read error. CDR3 coding DNA: TGTGTCAGCAGCTTCCCGCGGAGTGAGCAGTACTTC. It translates to CVSSFPRSEQYF. This chain uses TRBV7-2 with TRBJ2-7; D gene unclear. Germline V gives CDR1 SGHTA, CDR2 FQGNSA. CDR3 length: 12 residues. The entire variable domain, with the rest obtained from reference TRBV7-2 and TRBJ2-7, is as follows: GAGVSQSPSNKVTEKGKDVELRCDPISGHTALYWYRQSLGQGLEFLIYFQGNSAPDKSGLPSDRFSAERTGGSVSTLTIQRTQQEDSAVYLCVSSFPRSEQYFGPGTRLTVT.

This clonotype was detected a few times. The V call is TRBV20-1, the J call TRBJ2-3; D uncertain. This CDR3 comprises 13 residues. CDR1 is DFQATT and CDR2 is SNEGSKA in the germline V gene (reference sequence). V lost 6 bases and J lost 0, with 10 bases in between. The CDR3 coding sequence is TGCAGTGCCCGTCACCAGAGCACAGATACGCAGTATTTT. Translating gives CSARHQSTDTQYF.

The chain combines TRBV6-1 with TRBJ2-5; 12 positions match TRBD2. Germline assignment: CDR1 MNHNS and CDR2 SASEGT. The CDR3 sequence is 15 residues long. V lost 2 bases to trimming and J lost 2 bases; unmatched junction nucleotides: 0. CDR3 amino acids: CASSELAGGQETQYF. The CDR3 DNA is TGTGCCAGCAGTGAACTAGCGGGGGGGCAAGAGACCCAGTACTTC.

This clonotype has a handful of counts. This sequence joins TRBV20-1 and TRBJ1-2; 7 nucleotides agree with TRBD1. Trimming cost V 2 bases and J 8 bases; bases outside gene matches: 8. The CDR3 runs 13 residues. Germline V lookup: CDR1 DFQATT, CDR2 SNEGSKA (reference sequence). The CDR3 sequence is CSARKEGAHGYTF. The CDR3, as DNA: TGCAGTGCTAGAAAGGAGGGGGCGCACGGCTACACCTTC.

V is TRBV24-1 and J is TRBJ2-1, with D perhaps TRBD2 (6 bases). This CDR3 contains 14 residues. V gave up 4 bases and J gave up 11 bases, with 17 bases separating them. Germline loops: CDR1 KGHDR, CDR2 SFDVKD. The CDR3 DNA follows: TGTGCCACCAGTGAGGGGACTCCCCGTAGTCAGCAGTTCTTC. Its translation is CATSEGTPRSQQFF.

This clonotype is judged medium-sized. The chain is built from TRBV7-8 and TRBJ2-7, with D perhaps given as TRBD1 or TRBD2 (5 bases each). Germline V gene sequence: CDR1 SGHVS, CDR2 FQNEAQ. The CDR3 totals 13 residues. Deletions cut 5 bases from V and 2 bases from J, with 10 bases between. The CDR3 spells CASSRDRAYEQYF. The CDR3 coding sequence is TGTGCCAGCAGCCGGGACCGGGCCTACGAGCAGTACTTC.

The J gene is TRBJ2-1, the V gene TRBV20-1; 11 bases agree with TRBD2. The CDR3 spans 14 residues. The germline gives CDR1 DFQATT, CDR2 SNEGSKA (reference sequence). Trimming cost V 5 bases and J 4 bases; bases outside gene matches: 4. In DNA form, the CDR3 reads TGCAGTGCTCGACTAGCGGGACCATACAATGAGCAGTTCTTC. It yields the protein CSARLAGPYNEQFF.

The chain carries TRBV19 and TRBJ1-1; D is perhaps TRBD1 (5 bases). Germline CDR1 and CDR2: LNHDA and SQIVND (reference sequence). Trimming removed 7 bases from V and 2 bases from J, with 14 bases in between. The CDR3 has 14 amino acids. DNA of the CDR3: TGTGCCAGTAAGATTGTTGGGGCAAACACTGAAGCTTTCTTT. It is translated as CASKIVGANTEAFF.

The chain employs TRBV28 and TRBJ1-1; possibly TRBD1 for D (6 bases). The germline V and J ends were trimmed by 5 bases and 8 bases, with 9 bases remaining between them. The CDR3 is made up of 11 amino acids. Germline V gives CDR1 MDHEN, CDR2 SYDVKM. The CDR3 DNA is TGTGCCAGCAGTACAGGGCGCGAAGCTTTCTTT. Amino acids: CASSTGREAFF.

This clonotype was seen more than once but under ten times. V and J are TRBV7-2 and TRBJ1-6; D is uncertain. CDR1 and CDR2 from the germline V gene are SGHTA and FQGNSA. The V gene lost 3 bases and the J gene lost 0 bases, with 12 bases spanning the gap. The CDR3 length is 17 residues. The DNA for the CDR3 is TGTGCCAGCAGCTTCATGCCGTTGAGCTCCTATAATTCACCCCTCCACTTT. Amino acid sequence: CASSFMPLSSYNSPLHF. The full variable domain, rest sourced from reference TRBV7-2 and TRBJ1-6, is GAGVSQSPSNKVTEKGKDVELRCDPISGHTALYWYRQSLGQGLEFLIYFQGNSAPDKSGLPSDRFSAERTGGSVSTLTIQRTQQEDSAVYLCASSFMPLSSYNSPLHFGNGTRLTVT.